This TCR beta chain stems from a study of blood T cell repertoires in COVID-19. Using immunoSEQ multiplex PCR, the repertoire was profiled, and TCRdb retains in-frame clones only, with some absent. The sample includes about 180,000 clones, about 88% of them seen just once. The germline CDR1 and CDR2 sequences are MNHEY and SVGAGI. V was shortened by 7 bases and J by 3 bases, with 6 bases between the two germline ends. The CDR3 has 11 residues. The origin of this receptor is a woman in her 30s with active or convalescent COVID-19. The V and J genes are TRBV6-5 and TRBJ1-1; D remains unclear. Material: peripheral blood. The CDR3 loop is CASIAHTEAFF. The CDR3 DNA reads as TGTGCCAGCATAGCGCACACTGAAGCTTTCTTT.